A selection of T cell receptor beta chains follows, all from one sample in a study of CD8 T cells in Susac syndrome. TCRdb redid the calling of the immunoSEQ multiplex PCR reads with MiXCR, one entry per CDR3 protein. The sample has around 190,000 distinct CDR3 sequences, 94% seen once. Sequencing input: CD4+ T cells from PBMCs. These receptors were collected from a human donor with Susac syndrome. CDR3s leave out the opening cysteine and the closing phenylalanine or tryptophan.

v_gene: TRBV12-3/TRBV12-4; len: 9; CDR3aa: ASSGGRVAF
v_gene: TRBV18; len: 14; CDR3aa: ASSPLGGGYQETQY
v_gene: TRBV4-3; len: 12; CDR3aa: ASSQDPGKSPLH
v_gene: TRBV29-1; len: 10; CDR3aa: SVGLITGELF
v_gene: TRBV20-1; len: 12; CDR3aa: SAKGGVYPNEQF
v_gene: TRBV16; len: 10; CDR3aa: ASSQDSGGRF
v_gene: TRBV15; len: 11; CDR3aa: ATSRVRSDEAF
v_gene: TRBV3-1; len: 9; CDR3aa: ASSQEAGYT
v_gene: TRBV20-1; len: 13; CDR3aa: SASSVSRREETQY
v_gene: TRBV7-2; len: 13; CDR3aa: ASQNRGGTNEKLF
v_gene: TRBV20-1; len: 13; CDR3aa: SAIEPGAGGNTIY
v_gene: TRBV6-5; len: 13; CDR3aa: ASSYSGTGDDGYT
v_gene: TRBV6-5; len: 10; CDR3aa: ASGRRGDTQY
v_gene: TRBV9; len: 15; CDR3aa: ASSVGTSGGYTDTQY
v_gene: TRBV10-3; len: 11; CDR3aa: AIRLSAQETQY
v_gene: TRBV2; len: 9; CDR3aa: ASSPRWEQY
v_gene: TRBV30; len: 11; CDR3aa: AWSLGRNTEAF
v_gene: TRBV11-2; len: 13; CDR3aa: ASSNMGTRYNEQY
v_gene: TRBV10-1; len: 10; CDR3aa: ASSEDQETQY
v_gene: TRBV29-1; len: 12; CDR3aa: SVRKRGSGNTIY
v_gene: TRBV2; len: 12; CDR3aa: ASGGLKVTDTQY
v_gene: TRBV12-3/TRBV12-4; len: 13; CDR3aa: ASSLSIGANYGYT
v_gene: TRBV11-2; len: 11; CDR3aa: ASSLQGLETQY
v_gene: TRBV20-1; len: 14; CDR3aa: SARAGTDATYNEQF
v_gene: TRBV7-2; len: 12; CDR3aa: ASSKDGSYNEQF
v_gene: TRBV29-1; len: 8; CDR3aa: SVEYYGYT
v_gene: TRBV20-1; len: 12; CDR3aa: SARSPDHSYEQY
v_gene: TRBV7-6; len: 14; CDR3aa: ASSFNRGSLADTQY
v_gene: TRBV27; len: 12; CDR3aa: ASTPAGMNTEAF
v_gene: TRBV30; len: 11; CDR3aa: AWSSSSNQPQH
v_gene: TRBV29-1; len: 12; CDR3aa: SALTGSSYNEQF
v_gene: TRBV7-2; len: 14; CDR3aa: ASSPDVGQTSYGYT
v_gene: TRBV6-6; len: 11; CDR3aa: ASRQGDNSPLH
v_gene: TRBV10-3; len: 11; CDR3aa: ATASEGPYGYT
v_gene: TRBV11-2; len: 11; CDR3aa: ASSFRIQETQY
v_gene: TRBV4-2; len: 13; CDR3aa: ASSPGTGDLDTQY
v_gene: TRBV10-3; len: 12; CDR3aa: AIEEGAGNYGYT
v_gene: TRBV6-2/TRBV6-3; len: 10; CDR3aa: ASSYQGAEQY
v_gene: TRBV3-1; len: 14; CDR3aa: ASSLYYSGGTETQY
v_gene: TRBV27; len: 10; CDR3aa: ASSSDRVGYT
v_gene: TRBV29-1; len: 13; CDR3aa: SVAGAGTCPGELF
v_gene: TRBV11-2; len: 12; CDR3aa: ASSLEGGGRGYT
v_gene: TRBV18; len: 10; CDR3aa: ASSQKKYEQY
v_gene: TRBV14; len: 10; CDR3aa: ASPGQQGEQY
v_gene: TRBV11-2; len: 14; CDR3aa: ASSLGGKSSYNEQF
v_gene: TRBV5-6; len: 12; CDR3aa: ASSLVTLNYGYT
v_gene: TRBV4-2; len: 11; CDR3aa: ASSQVSVAEQY
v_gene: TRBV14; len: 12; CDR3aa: ASSRGHPYNEQF
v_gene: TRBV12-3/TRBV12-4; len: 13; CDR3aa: ASSLDRSSVEKLF
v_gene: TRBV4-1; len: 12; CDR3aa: ASSQDRSNQPQH
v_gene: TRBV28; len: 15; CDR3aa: ASRSPSGTGGASEAF
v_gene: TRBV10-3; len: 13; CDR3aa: ASRGTGRNSYEQY
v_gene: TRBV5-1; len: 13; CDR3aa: ASSLVAGAYNEQF
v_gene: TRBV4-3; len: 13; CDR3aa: ASSQDIGDEYGYT
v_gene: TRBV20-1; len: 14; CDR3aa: SARGTGGADNQPQH
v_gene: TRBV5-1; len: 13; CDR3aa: ASSLAPGISYEQY